A single sample gave rise to the 7 T cell receptor beta chains below, sequenced in a study of control samples from healthy donors and cancer patients. Sequencing used immunoSEQ multiplex PCR; TCRdb keeps in-frame clones, though not all of them. The top ten clones hold more than 15% of a sample with approximately 90,000 clones, around four fifths of them seen once. Sequenced sample: blood. The receptors shown here come from a man aged 25-40 years in good health.

The chain recombines TRBV6-5 with TRBJ2-7; 8 bases fit TRBD1. The ends lost 7 bases at V and 2 bases at J; junction bases unmatched: 7. Germline V gives CDR1 MNHEY, CDR2 SVGAGI. The CDR3 runs 14 residues. CDR3 in amino acids: CASTWTGSTYEQYF. CDR3 DNA: TGTGCCAGCACTTGGACAGGGTCCACCTACGAGCAGTACTTC.

V is TRBV7-3 and J is TRBJ2-2; D is perhaps TRBD2 (6 bases). Per the germline V gene, CDR1 is SGHTA and CDR2 is FQGTGA. V was trimmed by 4 bases and J by 0 bases, leaving 9 bases between them. This CDR3 region has 15 residues. In DNA, the CDR3 is TGTGCCAGCAGCTCGGGGGTCGCGAACACCGGGGAGCTGTTTTTT. Its protein product is CASSSGVANTGELFF.

The chain recombines TRBV19 with TRBJ1-1; no definite D call. There are 11 residues in the CDR3. Germline V gene data show CDR1 as LNHDA and CDR2 as SQIVND (reference sequence). Trimming left V 7 bases short and J 1 base short, with 4 bases between. The CDR3 nucleotides are TGTGCCAGTAACGGGAACACTGAAGCTTTCTTT. Encoded protein: CASNGNTEAFF. The entire variable domain, with the rest obtained from reference TRBV19 and TRBJ1-1, is as follows: DGGITQSPKYLFRKEGQNVTLSCEQNLNHDAMYWYRQDPGQGLRLIYYSQIVNDFQKGDIAEGYSVSREKKESFPLTVTSAQKNPTAFYLCASNGNTEAFFGQGTRLTVV.

The chain is built from TRBV24-1 and TRBJ2-3, with D possibly matching TRBD1 (6 bases). Between the trimmed V and J ends, which lost 7 bases and 1 base, there was a span of 11 bases. Germline CDR1 and CDR2: KGHDR and SFDVKD. This CDR3 spans 14 amino acids. CDR3 bases: TGTGCCACCAGCGACAGGCGACGCACAGATACGCAGTATTTT. As protein: CATSDRRRTDTQYF.

This chain joins TRBV19 and TRBJ1-1, with D maybe TRBD1 (5 bases). Per germline, CDR1 LNHDA and CDR2 SQIVND (reference sequence). The CDR3 totals 14 residues. Trimming took 2 bases from V and 8 from J, leaving 15 bases between them. The CDR3 DNA is TGTGCCAGTAGTATAAATTCGGGGGGTGGGGAAGCTTTCTTT. Residues: CASSINSGGGEAFF.

About this clone: Other nucleotide sequences from this sample produce the same CDR3. This rearrangement joins TRBV7-9 to TRBJ2-2; no reliable D call. Trimming removed 1 base at V and 2 bases at J, with 5 bases between. CDR3 length: 14 residues. Looked up from germline, CDR1 is SEHNR and CDR2 is FQNEAQ (reference sequence). The CDR3 sequence is CASSLVVNTGELFF. CDR3 sequence (DNA): TGTGCCAGCAGCTTAGTGGTAAACACCGGGGAGCTGTTTTTT. Looking up the rest from reference TRBV7-9 and TRBJ2-2 gives the full variable domain: DTGVSQNPRHKITKRGQNVTFRCDPISEHNRLYWYRQTLGQGPEFLTYFQNEAQLEKSRLLSDRFSAERPKGSFSTLEIQRTEQGDSAMYLCASSLVVNTGELFFGEGSRLTVL.

This clone came up once. J is TRBJ2-5 and V is TRBV18, with D unclear. The CDR3 totals 13 residues. CDR1 and CDR2 (germline): KGHSH, LQKENI. The germline V and J ends were trimmed by 1 base and 5 bases, with 8 bases remaining between them. In DNA, the CDR3 is TGTGCCAGCTCACCACTGACCGGGGAGACCCAGTACTTC. It translates to CASSPLTGETQYF.